The next 30 T cell receptor beta chains were all read from a single sample in a study of T cell responses to AZD1222 COVID-19 vaccine. Clones were read by immunoSEQ multiplex PCR, and TCRdb kept only the in-frame ones, dropping some. The sample has 95,000 to 150,000 clones; 70% to 90% are singletons. The input for sequencing was peripheral blood, taken on day 0 of AZD1222 vaccination. The receptors originated from an adult in good health.

The rearrangement links TRBV4-1 to TRBJ1-5; TRBD1 aligns across 8 bases. In germline, CDR1 is MGHRA, CDR2 YSYEKL. Trimming cost V 0 bases and J 4 bases; bases outside gene matches: 8. This CDR3 has 17 amino acids. The CDR3 spells CASSQDPRTGTNQPQHF. CDR3 nucleotides: TGCGCCAGCAGCCAAGATCCACGGACAGGGACAAATCAGCCCCAGCATTTT.

This clone has a count of ten or more. CDR3 protein: CASSLATGDSNSPLHF. CDR3 nucleotide sequence: TGTGCCAGCAGTTTAGCGACAGGGGACTCTAATTCACCCCTCCACTTT. The chain carries TRBV27 and TRBJ1-6; 8 bases align to TRBD1. Germline CDR1 MNHEY, CDR2 SMNVEV (reference sequence). V lost 2 bases and J lost 6; bases outside the gene matches: 6. The CDR3 spans 16 residues.

The chain recombines TRBV5-1 with TRBJ1-5, with 10 bases aligning to TRBD1. V shed 3 bases, J shed 4 bases, and the junction held 7 bases outside the gene matches. CDR1 SGHRS and CDR2 YFSETQ come from the germline V gene. This CDR3 has 16 amino acids. The CDR3 is CASSSEPGQGNQPQHF. The CDR3 DNA sequence: TGCGCCAGCAGCTCGGAACCGGGACAGGGGAATCAGCCCCAGCATTTT.

This clone came up once. The V gene is TRBV7-8, the J gene TRBJ2-1, with D possibly being TRBD1 or TRBD2 (7 bases each). The CDR3 spans 14 residues. V lost 5 bases and J lost 5, with 13 bases in between. The germline CDR1 and CDR2 sequences are SGHVS and FQNEAQ. The CDR3: CASSRGLADNEQFF. The CDR3 DNA reads TGTGCCAGCAGCAGGGGGCTAGCGGACAATGAGCAGTTCTTC.

The V call is TRBV7-2, the J call TRBJ2-5; D might be TRBD1 or TRBD2, each matching 6 bases. This CDR3 has 15 amino acids. CDR1 SGHTA and CDR2 FQGNSA come from the germline V gene. Trimming left V 3 bases short and J 5 bases short, with 16 bases between. The CDR3 nucleotides are TGTGCCAGCAGCTTCCAGAGGGGGGAAGGGGAGACCCAGTACTTC. It encodes CASSFQRGEGETQYF. Drawing the rest from reference TRBV7-2 and TRBJ2-5, the complete variable domain is GAGVSQSPSNKVTEKGKDVELRCDPISGHTALYWYRQSLGQGLEFLIYFQGNSAPDKSGLPSDRFSAERTGGSVSTLTIQRTQQEDSAVYLCASSFQRGEGETQYFGPGTRLLVL.

The gene calls are TRBV12-3 or TRBV12-4 and TRBJ1-1; D is undetermined. Trimming removed 10 bases at V and 0 bases at J, with 12 bases between. CDR3 length: 13 residues. CDR3 region: CATRALMNTEAFF. The CDR3 region has the DNA TGTGCCACTAGGGCCCTCATGAACACTGAAGCTTTCTTT.

The chain is built from TRBV19 and TRBJ2-5, with 9 nucleotides matching TRBD2. CDR1 is LNHDA and CDR2 is SQIVND in the germline V gene (reference sequence). The CDR3 loop spans 15 amino acids. V lost 5 bases to trimming and J lost 1 base; unmatched junction nucleotides: 5. The DNA for the CDR3 is TGTGCCAGTAGTCGGGTTAGCGGGGGCCAAGAGACCCAGTACTTC. Translated, it gives CASSRVSGGQETQYF.

J is TRBJ2-2 and V is TRBV6-2 or TRBV6-3; D perhaps matches TRBD1 (5 bases). This CDR3 has 12 residues. Deletions cut 4 bases from V and 7 bases from J, with 7 bases between. CDR1 is MNHEY and CDR2 is SVGEGT in the germline V gene. For the CDR3, the DNA is TGTGCCAGCAGTTTTCAGGGCGGGGAGCTGTTTTTT. This encodes CASSFQGGELFF.

The V and J genes are TRBV19 and TRBJ1-1, with 7 bases matching TRBD1. The CDR3 runs to 13 residues. The ends lost 6 bases at V and 5 bases at J; junction bases unmatched: 6. Germline V gene data show CDR1 as LNHDA and CDR2 as SQIVND (reference sequence). Here the CDR3 reads CASRTGYQTEAFF. DNA of the CDR3: TGTGCCAGTAGGACAGGGTATCAGACTGAAGCTTTCTTT.

This clone is a singleton in its sample. J is TRBJ1-2 and V is TRBV19; D remains ambiguous. This CDR3 is 14 amino acids long. Germline V gives CDR1 LNHDA, CDR2 SQIVND (reference sequence). Between the trimmed V and J ends, which lost 9 bases and 7 bases, there was a span of 21 bases. The CDR3 nucleotides are TGTGCCAGCGAGATCCGGGGAAGTCAACGTGGCTACACCTTC. This sequence encodes CASEIRGSQRGYTF. The whole variable domain, filled in from reference TRBV19 and TRBJ1-2, reads DGGITQSPKYLFRKEGQNVTLSCEQNLNHDAMYWYRQDPGQGLRLIYYSQIVNDFQKGDIAEGYSVSREKKESFPLTVTSAQKNPTAFYLCASEIRGSQRGYTFGSGTRLTVV.

The gene calls are TRBV7-9 and TRBJ2-7, with 8 nucleotides matching TRBD1. V trimming: 5 bases; J trimming: 0 bases; junction bases outside the gene matches: 6. Germline V gives CDR1 SEHNR, CDR2 FQNEAQ (reference sequence). CDR3 size: 15 residues. The CDR3 DNA reads TGTGCCAGCAGCCCGGGACAGGCTGGCTCCTACGAGCAGTACTTC. This codes for CASSPGQAGSYEQYF.

The chain links TRBV10-2 to TRBJ2-7; D unclear. CDR1 and CDR2 from the germline V gene are WSHSY and SAAADI. With 4 bases removed from V and 5 bases from J, the gap between germline ends came to 12 bases. The CDR3 contains 13 residues. CDR3 in amino acids: CASSGVDGHEQYF. Written as DNA, the CDR3 is TGCGCCAGCAGTGGAGTTGATGGCCACGAGCAGTACTTC.

The chain employs TRBV3-1 (or the pseudogene TRBV3-2) and TRBJ2-7; the D is unclear. CDR1 and CDR2 from the germline V gene are LGHDT and YNNKEL (reference sequence). Trimming pared 4 bases from V and 7 bases from J, leaving 11 bases between. This CDR3 is 12 amino acids long. CDR3 sequence: CASSRVVGEQYF. The CDR3 bases are TGTGCCAGCAGCCGCGTGGTCGGGGAGCAGTACTTC.

The V and J genes are TRBV7-9 and TRBJ2-1; D uncertain. Germline V CDR1 and CDR2: SEHNR, FQNEAQ (reference sequence). The CDR3 sequence is 15 residues long. V was shortened by 3 bases and J by 8 bases, with 17 bases between the two germline ends. The CDR3 region is CASSFALDGLYEQFF. The CDR3 DNA reads TGTGCCAGCAGCTTTGCCTTGGACGGCCTCTATGAGCAGTTCTTC.

The CDR3 spells CASSPLSVSTNTGELFF. The CDR3 nucleotides read TGTGCCAGCAGCCCGTTGTCCGTCAGTACGAACACCGGGGAGCTGTTTTTT. The chain has TRBV7-8 and TRBJ2-2, with unresolved D. The V gene lost 5 bases and the J gene lost 0 bases, with 16 bases spanning the gap. This CDR3 contains 17 residues. Germline-derived CDR1 and CDR2 are SGHVS and FQNEAQ.

The sample holds a few counts of this clone. This chain links TRBV6-5 with TRBJ2-7; 9 bases map to TRBD1. The V and J ends lost 5 bases and 3 bases, in that order; junction bases with no gene match: 8. The CDR3 consists of 15 residues. Germline loops: CDR1 MNHEY, CDR2 SVGAGI. The CDR3 coding sequence is TGTGCCAGCAGTCTTTACAGGGGGCCCCTCTACGAGCAGTACTTC. Translating gives CASSLYRGPLYEQYF.

The chain combines TRBV3-1 (or the pseudogene TRBV3-2) with TRBJ2-2, with TRBD2 matching 7 bases. Per the germline V gene, CDR1 is LGHDT and CDR2 is YNNKEL (reference sequence). CDR3 length: 15 amino acids. V shed 5 bases, J shed 3 bases, and the junction held 6 bases outside the gene matches. The CDR3 DNA sequence: TGTGCCAGCAGCAGGGGACTACTGGACACCGGGGAGCTGTTTTTT. Protein product: CASSRGLLDTGELFF.

This clone came up a few times. The chain links TRBV5-1 to TRBJ2-7; D is uncertain. This CDR3 has 15 amino acids. With 0 bases removed from V and 0 bases from J, the gap between germline ends came to 10 bases. Germline-derived CDR1 and CDR2 are SGHRS and YFSETQ. Here the CDR3 DNA reads TGCGCCAGCAGCTTGGTGGCAGGTTCCTCCTACGAGCAGTACTTC. This encodes CASSLVAGSSYEQYF.

V gene TRBV9 combines with J gene TRBJ2-2; D perhaps matches TRBD2 (6 bases). V was trimmed by 4 bases and J by 8 bases, leaving 30 bases between them. The CDR3 consists of 19 residues. Germline values: CDR1 SGDLS, CDR2 YYNGEE. CDR3 nucleotide sequence: TGTGCCAGCAGCTACCAACCTCCGGGACTCCGAACATTTCGAGGGGAGCTGTTTTTT. Translating it yields CASSYQPPGLRTFRGELFF.

The chain carries TRBV5-6 and TRBJ2-5; D is uncertain. Germline V lookup: CDR1 SGHDT, CDR2 YYEEEE. This CDR3 is built from 15 residues. V was pared by 0 bases and J by 9 bases, with 18 bases between. CDR3 DNA: TGTGCCAGCAGCTTGGGGTCCTTTATAGCTGGGCCCCAGTACTTC. Translation: CASSLGSFIAGPQYF.

The chain employs TRBV6-6 and TRBJ1-5, with 7 bases matching TRBD1. V lost 8 bases and J lost 6; bases outside the gene matches: 10. The CDR3 runs to 14 residues. Germline V gene sequence: CDR1 MNHNY, CDR2 SVGAGI (reference sequence). The CDR3 region has the DNA TGTGCCAGCCTGGAACAGGGGATAGCTCAGCCCCAGCATTTT. This encodes CASLEQGIAQPQHF.

The chain couples TRBV11-3 to TRBJ2-2; the D is unclear. CDR1 is SGHNT, CDR2 YENEEA, per germline. V was pared by 5 bases and J by 3 bases, with 16 bases between. This CDR3 is 16 amino acids long. The CDR3 region is CASSERPNGDTGELFF. CDR3 nucleotide sequence: TGTGCCAGCAGCGAACGACCTAACGGAGACACCGGGGAGCTGTTTTTT.

The chain uses TRBV18 and TRBJ2-7; TRBD1 agrees at 7 bases. The CDR3 has 14 residues. The germline gives CDR1 KGHSH, CDR2 LQKENI. The ends lost 8 bases at V and 3 bases at J; junction bases unmatched: 10. The CDR3 DNA reads as TGTGCCAGCACCAGACAGGGAGAAGGCTACGAGCAGTACTTC. Residues: CASTRQGEGYEQYF.

This rearrangement joins TRBV7-9 to TRBJ2-7; a possible D gene is TRBD2 (5 bases). V lost 4 bases to trimming and J lost 3 bases, with 13 bases between them. The CDR3 consists of 14 residues. The germline CDR1 and CDR2 sequences are SEHNR and FQNEAQ (reference sequence). The CDR3 DNA reads as TGTGCCAGCAGCTCCAAGGGAGTCGGCTACGAGCAGTACTTC. Its translation: CASSSKGVGYEQYF.

V and J are TRBV4-3 and TRBJ2-3; tentatively, D is TRBD1 or TRBD2 (5 bases each). With 4 bases removed from V and 0 bases from J, the gap between germline ends came to 5 bases. The germline V gene encodes CDR1 LGHNA and CDR2 YSLEER. CDR3 length: 13 residues. The CDR3 is CASSRDSTDTQYF. The CDR3, as DNA: TGCGCCAGCAGCCGGGACAGCACAGATACGCAGTATTTT.

The genes are TRBV6-6 and TRBJ1-2; perhaps TRBD1 as D (5 bases). Trimming removed 8 bases at V and 8 bases at J, with 21 bases between. The CDR3 is 14 amino acids. Per germline, CDR1 MNHNY and CDR2 SVGAGI (reference sequence). CDR3 nucleotides: TGTGCCAGCTTTGGTACTGTGGGGGGGAACGGCTACACCTTC. Residues: CASFGTVGGNGYTF.

CDR3 bases: TGTGCCAGTAGTTTAAGGGGAGGGAAAAGCCAGCCCCAGCATTTT. This codes for CASSLRGGKSQPQHF. The V call is TRBV19, the J call TRBJ1-5; TRBD1 is a possible D gene (5 bases). From germline, CDR1 is LNHDA and CDR2 SQIVND (reference sequence). The V gene lost 5 bases and the J gene lost 7 bases, with 18 bases spanning the gap. The CDR3 is 15 residues long. The full variable domain, its missing parts supplied by reference TRBV19 and TRBJ1-5, is DGGITQSPKYLFRKEGQNVTLSCEQNLNHDAMYWYRQDPGQGLRLIYYSQIVNDFQKGDIAEGYSVSREKKESFPLTVTSAQKNPTAFYLCASSLRGGKSQPQHFGDGTRLSIL.

The chain carries TRBV2 and TRBJ1-3; D is perhaps TRBD1 (6 bases). V gave up 6 bases and J gave up 1 base, with 10 bases separating them. The germline CDR1 and CDR2 sequences are SNHLY and FYNNEI. The CDR3 has 14 amino acids. Written as DNA, the CDR3 is TGTGCCAGCAGCGGGACACGATCTGGAAACACCATATATTTT. As protein: CASSGTRSGNTIYF.

The chain carries TRBV27 and TRBJ1-5; D remains ambiguous. CDR3 length equals 14 residues. V was cut by 2 bases and J by 9 bases, with 14 bases left in between. Germline CDR1 and CDR2: MNHEY and SMNVEV (reference sequence). CDR3 sequence (DNA): TGTGCCAGCAGTTTACCTAAGACTTTTGGGCCCCAGCATTTT. Its translation is CASSLPKTFGPQHF.

This chain links TRBV18 with TRBJ2-3; D is possibly TRBD2 (6 bases). This CDR3 comprises 16 residues. Germline V CDR1 and CDR2: KGHSH, LQKENI. V shed 0 bases and J shed 0 bases, with 10 bases lying between them. The CDR3 protein is CASSPPTSASTDTQYF. CDR3 sequence (DNA): TGTGCCAGCTCACCACCGACTAGTGCGAGCACAGATACGCAGTATTTT.